These 14 T cell receptor beta chains were all obtained from the same sample, sequenced in a study of shared clonotypes between healthy human individuals. TCRdb keeps only in-frame clones here, not all; method: immunoSEQ multiplex PCR. The sample consists of some 2 million clones, approximately 95% of them appearing once. In the naive CD8 group, cells lacked CD45RO and were positively selected for CCR7, so terminally differentiated effector memory CD45RA+ cells were left out. Sequencing input: naive CD8+ T cells sorted from blood. Source of these receptors: a man between 18 and 35 years old in good health.

The chain employs TRBV9 and TRBJ2-1, with 11 bases lining up with TRBD2. V lost 4 bases to trimming and J lost 7 bases; unmatched junction nucleotides: 7. Germline CDR1 and CDR2: SGDLS and YYNGEE. CDR3 length equals 15 residues. DNA of the CDR3: TGTGCCAGCAGCCTTAGCGGGAGGGCCGGGAATGAGCAGTTCTTC. Its protein product is CASSLSGRAGNEQFF. Filled out from reference TRBV9 and TRBJ2-1, the complete variable domain reads DSGVTQTPKHLITATGQRVTLRCSPRSGDLSVYWYQQSLDQGLQFLIQYYNGEERAKGNILERFSAQQFPDLHSELNLSSLELGDSALYFCASSLSGRAGNEQFFGPGTRLTVL.

V usage is TRBV7-8 and J usage is TRBJ2-6; D ambiguous. The germline gives CDR1 SGHVS, CDR2 FQNEAQ. The CDR3 extends over 15 amino acids. V was shortened by 3 bases and J by 0 bases, with 6 bases between the two germline ends. The CDR3 DNA sequence: TGTGCCAGCAGCTTTTTTACCTCTGGGGCCAACGTCCTGACTTTC. Protein: CASSFFTSGANVLTF.

This chain links TRBV9 with TRBJ2-7, with no clear D. The CDR3 is made up of 12 amino acids. Germline V CDR1 and CDR2: SGDLS, YYNGEE. Trimming took off 3 bases at V and 2 bases at J, with 6 bases between the two ends. CDR3 nucleotides: TGTGCCAGCAGCGGAGCCACCTACGAGCAGTACTTC. Translating gives CASSGATYEQYF. The full variable domain, completed using reference TRBV9 and TRBJ2-7, is DSGVTQTPKHLITATGQRVTLRCSPRSGDLSVYWYQQSLDQGLQFLIQYYNGEERAKGNILERFSAQQFPDLHSELNLSSLELGDSALYFCASSGATYEQYFGPGTRLTVT.

The V and J genes are TRBV6-5 and TRBJ1-1; weak D call: TRBD1 (6 bases). The germline V and J ends were trimmed by 8 bases and 1 base, with 11 bases remaining between them. The V gene's germline CDR1 is MNHEY and CDR2 SVGAGI. CDR3 size: 13 residues. The chain's CDR3 is CASRGGENTEAFF. The CDR3 DNA sequence: TGTGCCAGCCGAGGGGGAGAGAACACTGAAGCTTTCTTT.

The chain links TRBV4-1 to TRBJ2-7, with a possible D match to TRBD2 (5 bases). The CDR3 covers 16 residues. The germline CDR1 and CDR2 sequences are MGHRA and YSYEKL. The V end was cut by 0 bases, the J end by 0 bases, with 12 bases between. The CDR3 DNA reads TGCGCCAGCAGCCAAGAAGGTGACTACCTCTCCTACGAGCAGTACTTC. Protein sequence: CASSQEGDYLSYEQYF.

The chain uses TRBV7-9 and TRBJ1-2; D not resolved. Trimming cost V 3 bases and J 2 bases, with 16 bases left between them. Looked up from germline, CDR1 is SEHNR and CDR2 is FQNEAQ (reference sequence). CDR3 length equals 16 residues. This chain's CDR3 is CASSFSSGTPNYGYTF. In DNA form, the CDR3 reads TGTGCCAGCAGCTTTTCCTCGGGCACCCCGAACTATGGCTACACCTTC.

The DNA for the CDR3 is TGTGCCTGGAGTGAGGAACAGGGGAACACTGAAGCTTTCTTT. It is translated as CAWSEEQGNTEAFF. The chain carries TRBV30 and TRBJ1-1; D possibly corresponds to TRBD1 (6 bases). Germline V gene lookup returns CDR1 GTSNPN and CDR2 SVGIG (reference sequence). This CDR3 is built from 14 residues. V lost 1 base and J lost 1, with 10 bases in between.

V gene TRBV19 combines with J gene TRBJ1-6, with TRBD1 matching 9 bases. V lost 3 bases to trimming and J lost 7 bases; unmatched junction nucleotides: 4. The CDR3 spans 15 residues. Germline V gene sequence: CDR1 LNHDA, CDR2 SQIVND (reference sequence). CDR3 residues: CASSIAQGANSPLHF. The CDR3 DNA reads as TGTGCCAGTAGTATCGCACAGGGGGCGAATTCACCCCTCCACTTT.

The V and J genes are TRBV7-9 and TRBJ2-7; no firm D call. The CDR3 runs 17 residues. Per germline, CDR1 SEHNR and CDR2 FQNEAQ (reference sequence). V was cut by 5 bases and J by 2 bases, with 22 bases left in between. The CDR3 region is CASSLHGLGLYTYEQYF. For the CDR3, the DNA is TGTGCCAGCAGCCTCCACGGCTTGGGCCTTTACACCTACGAGCAGTACTTC.

The V gene is TRBV5-1, the J gene TRBJ1-2; D might be TRBD1 (5 bases). V lost 4 bases, J lost 7 bases, and 14 bases lay in between. Germline CDR1 is SGHRS and CDR2 is YFSETQ. The CDR3 length is 13 residues. In nucleotides, the CDR3 is TGCGCCAGCAGCCCGCCGGACATGTTTGGCTACACCTTC. Its translation is CASSPPDMFGYTF.

As regards this clone: This specimen includes other DNA sequences encoding the same CDR3. The chain combines TRBV11-2 with TRBJ2-7, with a possible D match to TRBD2 (6 bases). Germline V CDR1 and CDR2: SGHAT, FQNNGV. V dropped 0 bases and J dropped 4 bases, with 13 bases sitting between them. There are 15 residues in the CDR3. CDR3 nucleotides: TGTGCCAGCAGCTTAGACCCGCGGGGAGGATACGAGCAGTACTTC. Protein sequence: CASSLDPRGGYEQYF.

About this clone: At the DNA level, this CDR3 is encoded by other sequences in the same sample as well. This rearrangement joins TRBV5-4 to TRBJ2-2, with a possible D match to TRBD2 (6 bases). The germline V and J ends were trimmed by 4 bases and 6 bases, with 7 bases remaining between them. Germline CDR1 is SGHNT and CDR2 is YYREEE (reference sequence). The CDR3 spans 12 residues. The CDR3 bases are TGTGCCAGCAGCGGAGGGGCCGGGGAGCTGTTTTTT. Translating it yields CASSGGAGELFF.

The chain couples TRBV9 to TRBJ2-7, with D hard to call. Trimming took 0 bases from V and 6 from J, leaving 10 bases between them. In germline, CDR1 is SGDLS, CDR2 YYNGEE. This CDR3 region has 13 residues. Here the CDR3 reads CASSVGSSGEQYF. The DNA for the CDR3 is TGTGCCAGCAGCGTAGGCTCGTCCGGCGAGCAGTACTTC.

This rearrangement joins TRBV7-9 to TRBJ1-1; 8 bases match TRBD1. The CDR3 spans 15 residues. V gave up 5 bases and J gave up 3 bases; unmatched junction bases: 8. Germline V CDR1 and CDR2: SEHNR, FQNEAQ (reference sequence). The DNA for the CDR3 is TGTGCCAGCAGCCCCCCCAGGGGGCCAGACACTGAAGCTTTCTTT. It is translated as CASSPPRGPDTEAFF.